This T cell receptor beta chain was sequenced in a study of shared clonotypes between healthy human individuals. The overall study: Three CD4 naive, three CD4 memory, two CD8 naive and one CD8 memory plate were used per donor. Whole-study findings and limits: Larger richness was generally estimated for naive than memory subsets. Across a handful of donors, naive CD4 shared roughly 5.2%, naive CD8 under 4%, memory CD4 approximately 2.5%, memory CD8 0.4%.

V lost 7 bases and J lost 3, with 19 bases in between. The germline CDR1 and CDR2 sequences are SNHLY and FYNNEI. This CDR3 contains 15 residues. Note on this clone: The target antigen is unknown.

The sorted-subset replicate PCRs were given about 210 ng DNA, which is about 30,000 T cell genomes. TCRdb keeps only in-frame clones here, not all; method: immunoSEQ multiplex PCR. The sample lists around 200,000 clones, approximately 61% occurring once. The chain joins TRBV2 to TRBJ2-7; the D gene is possibly TRBD1 (6 bases). The material sequenced was memory CD4+ T cells sorted from blood. This sample's subset: CD45RA-negative fraction. The sequence came from a man younger than 40 in good health. CDR3 sequence reads: CASKKTGTIFYEQYF. CDR3 DNA: TGTGCCAGCAAAAAAACCGGGACAATTTTCTACGAGCAGTACTTC. The whole variable domain, filled in from reference TRBV2 and TRBJ2-7, reads EPEVTQTPSHQVTQMGQEVILRCVPISNHLYFYWYRQILGQKVEFLVSFYNNEISEKSEIFDDQFSVERPDGSNFTLKIRSTKLEDSAMYFCASKKTGTIFYEQYFGPGTRLTVT.